This T cell receptor beta chain was observed in a study of T cell changes during pregnancy in multiple sclerosis. The method was immunoSEQ multiplex PCR; TCRdb's version includes in-frame clones alone and lacks a portion of them. Here the sample spans under 25,000 clones, 86% being singletons. The specimen comprised CD8+ T cells from peripheral blood mononuclear cells, sampled in the first trimester of pregnancy. This receptor was obtained from a female donor in good health, enrolled as a control in a pregnancy study.

CDR3 region: CASSYRGQPYEQYF. CDR3 nucleotide sequence: TGTGCCAGCAGCTATCGAGGACAGCCCTACGAGCAGTACTTC. The rearrangement joins TRBV7-2 to TRBJ2-7, with a tentative D call TRBD1 (6 bases). Trimming took off 4 bases at V and 2 bases at J, with 12 bases between the two ends. The germline CDR1 and CDR2 sequences are SGHTA and FQGNSA. The CDR3 contains 14 residues.